This TCR beta chain was identified in a study of blood T cells in healthy people across ages. Germline lookup yields CDR1 MNHEY and CDR2 SMNVEV (reference sequence). Trimming cost V 5 bases and J 6 bases, with 11 bases left between them. This CDR3 contains 13 residues. Sample-barcoded 5' priming and a J-beta primer mix drove a second PCR of about 6 to 12 cycles. TCRdb re-derived calls from the 5' RACE reads in MiXCR, one entry per CDR3 protein. The sample lists 650,000 to 1,000,000 distinct CDR3 sequences, about half occurring once. This clonotype occurred many times. This sequence originates from an older man in good health. Sequenced sample: blood. V is TRBV27 and J is TRBJ2-1; D possibly corresponds to TRBD2 (6 bases). The CDR3 sequence: CASSAGGANEQFF. In DNA, the CDR3 is TGTGCCAGCAGTGCTGGCGGGGCCAATGAGCAGTTCTTC.